This TCR beta chain was observed in a study of blood T cell repertoires in COVID-19. Overall study context: Nucleic acid was either cDNA or gDNA, and it came from T cells, B-cell-depleted T cells, or PBMCs.

The length of the CDR3 is 15 residues. The V end was cut by 3 bases, the J end by 5 bases, with 17 bases between. The germline gives CDR1 SGHRS, CDR2 YFSETQ. The repertoire was sequenced with immunoSEQ multiplex PCR; TCRdb's copy has only in-frame clones and lacks some. The table includes 300,000 or so clones, 86% detected once. The TCR sequence derives from a woman aged 45 to 65 with acute or convalescent COVID-19. The chain has TRBV5-1 and TRBJ2-5; D may be TRBD1 (7 bases). The sample was peripheral blood. The CDR3 nucleotides are TGCGCCAGCAGCTGGGGGGACAGCGGAGGGGAGACCCAGTACTTC. Amino acid sequence: CASSWGDSGGETQYF.